Below, 14 T cell receptor beta chains from the same sample are listed, as sequenced in a study of blood T cells in healthy people across ages (dated by TCRdb to the mid-2010s). The library was built by means of 5' RACE. The sequencer was an Illumina HiSeq 2500. A second PCR of roughly 6 to 11 cycles was performed with a sample-barcoded 5' primer and a J-beta primer mix. TCRdb trimmed public reads at Q25 via fastp, called clones via MiXCR and kept in-frame beta chains. Identical CDR3 proteins give one entry, which carries the most common genes and DNA. Across this sample there are approximately 790,000 distinct CDR3 sequences, with approximately 59% seen only once. Of the sample, roughly a quarter is held by the ten largest clones. Material: blood. Receptors originate from a man under 40 in good health.

This clonotype was counted only a few times. V usage is TRBV4-3 and J usage is TRBJ2-1; 15 nucleotides agree with TRBD2. V gave up 5 bases and J gave up 6 bases; unmatched junction bases: 8. The CDR3 is 17 residues long. The germline CDR1 and CDR2 sequences are LGHNA and YSLEER. This CDR3 reads CASSSRRTSGGVNEQFF. CDR3 DNA sequence: TGCGCCAGCAGCTCGCGCCGGACTAGCGGGGGGGTCAATGAGCAGTTCTTC.

The chain uses TRBV2 and TRBJ2-3; 8 nucleotides line up with TRBD1. From germline, CDR1 is SNHLY and CDR2 FYNNEI. The CDR3 is 16 amino acids. V lost 6 bases, J lost 3 bases, and 11 bases stayed unmatched. In DNA, the CDR3 is TGTGCCAGCAGATGGACAGGGCAGACCGGAACAGATACGCAGTATTTT. It yields the protein CASRWTGQTGTDTQYF.

This clonotype was detected a few times. This chain links TRBV4-2 with TRBJ1-2, with 7 bases matching TRBD1. With 3 bases clipped from V and 1 base from J, the junction kept 17 bases outside the gene matches. Per germline, CDR1 LGHNA and CDR2 YNFKEQ. This CDR3 comprises 19 residues. The CDR3 bases are TGTGCCAGCAGCCACCGGACAGGATCCCCCGAGGGCCGTAACTATGGCTACACCTTC. This translates into CASSHRTGSPEGRNYGYTF.

For this clonotype: The junction does not match germline at one end; this may be a read error. The V and J genes are TRBV15 and TRBJ2-5, with D perhaps matching TRBD1 (6 bases). Germline CDR1 is LNHNV and CDR2 is YYDKDF (reference sequence). CDR3 size: 15 residues. The CDR3 spells CATNRGGLTQETQYF. The DNA for the CDR3 is TGTGCCACCAACAGAGGGGGTTTGACACAAGAGACCCAGTACTTC.

The table lists this clonotype with a few counts. The chain combines TRBV29-1 with TRBJ2-1; 7 positions agree with TRBD1. Trimming took 7 bases from V and 6 from J; bases not matched to a gene: 9. The CDR3 is made up of 13 amino acids. CDR1 and CDR2 from the germline V gene are SQVTM and ANQGSEA. The CDR3: CSGTGVSFNEQFF. The CDR3 DNA sequence: TGCAGCGGTACAGGGGTTAGTTTCAATGAGCAGTTCTTC.

The chain joins TRBV27 to TRBJ2-6; no reliable D call. The CDR3 loop spans 16 amino acids. The V gene lost 4 bases and the J gene lost 0 bases, with 10 bases spanning the gap. Germline V CDR1 and CDR2: MNHEY, SMNVEV (reference sequence). CDR3 sequence (DNA): TGTGCCAGCAGTTCACAGAATCCCTCTGGGGCCAACGTCCTGACTTTC. It yields the protein CASSSQNPSGANVLTF. Together with reference TRBV27 and TRBJ2-6, the CDR3 gives the full variable domain: EAQVTQNPRYLITVTGKKLTVTCSQNMNHEYMSWYRQDPGLGLRQIYYSMNVEVTDKGDVPEGYKVSRKEKRNFPLILESPSPNQTSLYFCASSSQNPSGANVLTFGAGSRLTVL.

The rearrangement joins TRBV3-1 to TRBJ1-2, with D uncertain. Germline assignment: CDR1 LGHDT and CDR2 YNNKEL (reference sequence). The V gene lost 0 bases and the J gene lost 4 bases, with 6 bases spanning the gap. The CDR3 has 13 residues. The CDR3 protein is CASSQEGIYGYTF. For the CDR3, the DNA is TGTGCCAGCAGCCAAGAGGGAATCTATGGCTACACCTTC.

This sequence joins TRBV20-1 and TRBJ2-3; D remains ambiguous. The CDR3 has 14 residues. CDR1 DFQATT and CDR2 SNEGSKA come from the germline V gene (reference sequence). V lost 0 bases, J lost 6 bases, and 13 bases lay in between. The CDR3 bases are TGCAGTGCTAGAGATGCGCAGGCCCAGGATACGCAGTATTTT. Protein sequence: CSARDAQAQDTQYF.

This clonotype was detected only a few times. CDR3 bases: TGTGCCAGCAGCTTAGAACCGGGGTCACCCCTCCACTTT. The encoded protein is CASSLEPGSPLHF. The V gene is TRBV7-2, the J gene TRBJ1-6; D call uncertain. Deletions cut 1 base from V and 10 bases from J, with 8 bases between. Germline assignment: CDR1 SGHTA and CDR2 FQGNSA. There are 13 residues in the CDR3. The full variable domain, with the rest looked up from reference TRBV7-2 and TRBJ1-6, is GAGVSQSPSNKVTEKGKDVELRCDPISGHTALYWYRQSLGQGLEFLIYFQGNSAPDKSGLPSDRFSAERTGGSVSTLTIQRTQQEDSAVYLCASSLEPGSPLHFGNGTRLTVT.

A word on this clonotype: A junction boundary mismatches the germline segment, possibly from a read error. The genes are TRBV13 and TRBJ1-6; 12 bases fit TRBD1. Germline V gene data show CDR1 as PRHDT and CDR2 as FYEKMQ (reference sequence). The CDR3 loop spans 16 amino acids. CDR3 loop: CASSAGQGAGNSPPHF. CDR3 in DNA: TGTGCCAGCAGCGCGGGACAGGGGGCTGGAAATTCACCCCCCCACTTT.

The CDR3 protein is CASSQVDVRGRQFF. CDR3 DNA: TGTGCCAGCAGCCAAGTGGATGTCAGGGGTAGGCAGTTCTTC. This chain connects TRBV3-1 to TRBJ2-5; a weak D match, TRBD1 (6 bases). TRBJ2-1 matches the DNA end more closely, so the J call is doubtful. Per germline, CDR1 LGHDT and CDR2 YNNKEL (reference sequence). The CDR3 consists of 14 residues.

This sequence joins TRBV5-1 and TRBJ2-1, with D maybe TRBD1 (6 bases). The germline V and J ends were trimmed by 3 bases and 0 bases, with 13 bases remaining between them. This CDR3 region has 16 residues. In germline, CDR1 is SGHRS, CDR2 YFSETQ. CDR3 loop: CASSSMGASSYNEQFF. In nucleotides, the CDR3 is TGCGCCAGCAGCTCGATGGGGGCGAGCTCCTACAATGAGCAGTTCTTC.

The rearrangement links TRBV20-1 to TRBJ2-5; D not resolved. This CDR3 has 13 residues. The germline CDR1 and CDR2 sequences are DFQATT and SNEGSKA (reference sequence). Deletions cut 3 bases from V and 1 base from J, with 9 bases between. The CDR3 spells CSARAEPQETQYF. In DNA, the CDR3 is TGCAGTGCTAGGGCAGAGCCCCAAGAGACCCAGTACTTC.

This clonotype was seen more than once but under ten times. V and J are TRBV6-4 and TRBJ2-1, with D maybe TRBD2 (6 bases). Germline-derived CDR1 and CDR2 are MRHNA and SNTAGT. The CDR3 runs to 14 residues. V shed 0 bases and J shed 6 bases, with 9 bases lying between them. The CDR3 spells CASSDSPGGNEQFF. Written as DNA, the CDR3 is TGTGCCAGCAGTGACTCTCCCGGGGGCAATGAGCAGTTCTTC.